This passage covers 5 T cell receptor beta chains from one sample sequenced in a study of control samples from healthy donors and cancer patients. Assay: immunoSEQ multiplex PCR; the TCRdb copy retains only in-frame clones and omits some. Of about 75,000 clones listed, 85% to 95% are singletons. Sequencing input: blood. These receptors came from a woman aged 40 to 55 in good health.

The chain carries TRBV6-2 or TRBV6-3 and TRBJ1-3; perhaps TRBD1 as D (5 bases). Germline assignment: CDR1 MNHEY and CDR2 SVGEGT. V lost 5 bases and J lost 0, with 14 bases in between. CDR3 length: 16 residues. The CDR3 protein is CASSRLQALSGNTIYF. As DNA, the CDR3 is TGTGCCAGCAGTAGGCTACAGGCCCTCTCTGGAAACACCATATATTTT.

The CDR3 spells CASSSITTDANTGELFF. In nucleotides, the CDR3 is TGTGCCAGCAGCTCCATAACCACCGACGCGAACACCGGGGAGCTGTTTTTT. The rearrangement uses TRBV5-6 and TRBJ2-2; D remains ambiguous. V lost 3 bases, J lost 0 bases, and 15 bases lay in between. Germline-derived CDR1 and CDR2 are SGHDT and YYEEEE. The CDR3 loop spans 17 amino acids. The variable domain in full, with the rest retrieved from reference TRBV5-6 and TRBJ2-2, is DAGVTQSPTHLIKTRGQQVTLRCSPKSGHDTVSWYQQALGQGPQFIFQYYEEEERQRGNFPDRFSGHQFPNYSSELNVNALLLGDSALYLCASSSITTDANTGELFFGEGSRLTVL.

The rearrangement links TRBV5-5 to TRBJ1-4; D possibly corresponds to TRBD1 (6 bases). This CDR3 region has 16 residues. V dropped 4 bases and J dropped 3 bases, with 16 bases sitting between them. In germline, CDR1 is SGHKS, CDR2 YYEKEE (reference sequence). CDR3 sequence reads: CASSARGGAANEKLFF. The CDR3, as DNA: TGTGCCAGCAGCGCGCGGGGGGGGGCTGCTAATGAAAAACTGTTTTTT.

The V and J genes are TRBV18 and TRBJ2-3; D remains unclear. This CDR3 is 14 amino acids long. Trimming took 0 bases from V and 2 from J, leaving 6 bases between them. Germline V lookup: CDR1 KGHSH, CDR2 LQKENI. CDR3 nucleotides: TGTGCCAGCTCACCACCCGGCGTCACAGATACGCAGTATTTT. This sequence encodes CASSPPGVTDTQYF. Supplemented by reference TRBV18 and TRBJ2-3, the full variable domain reads NAGVMQNPRHLVRRRGQEARLRCSPMKGHSHVYWYRQLPEEGLKFMVYLQKENIIDESGMPKERFSAEFPKEGPSILRIQQVVRGDSAAYFCASSPPGVTDTQYFGPGTRLTVL.

The rearrangement links TRBV19 to TRBJ2-2; D uncertain. Germline V gene sequence: CDR1 LNHDA, CDR2 SQIVND (reference sequence). Trimming took 7 bases from V and 4 from J, leaving 10 bases between them. The CDR3 contains 13 residues. The CDR3 here is CASKRPLTGELFF. In DNA form, the CDR3 reads TGTGCCAGTAAACGGCCGCTCACCGGGGAGCTGTTTTTT.